The entry below gives a single T cell receptor beta chain sequence along with its context. Its antigen is not identified. The data stem from a study of cytomegalovirus exposure and HLA in healthy donors. Notes on the study in general: Later, an analysis found that TCR clusters from the first cohort tended to co-occur in the roughly 120 validation repertoires.

Generated by immunoSEQ multiplex PCR, the TCRdb table keeps only in-frame clones and is missing some. The sample carries roughly 47,000 clones, roughly 93% recorded once. The sequence came from a woman aged 18-30 years in good health and CMV-seronegative. The sample was PBMCs.

CDR3 residues: CASSESIAGGEDTQYF. CDR3 coding DNA: TGTGCCAGCAGTGAAAGTATTGCGGGAGGGGAAGATACGCAGTATTTT. The chain employs TRBV6-1 and TRBJ2-3; 9 bases agree with TRBD2. Trimming removed 2 bases from V and 5 bases from J; junction bases left unmatched: 8. The CDR3 consists of 16 residues. Germline-derived CDR1 and CDR2 are MNHNS and SASEGT.